This T cell receptor (beta chain) was captured by sequencing in a study of control samples from healthy donors and cancer patients. The data were produced by immunoSEQ multiplex PCR, yet TCRdb's version contains in-frame clones alone and is incomplete. The sample lists tens of thousands of clones; under 95% were seen once. V was shortened by 2 bases and J by 10 bases, with 12 bases between the two germline ends. Germline CDR1 reads LNHDA; CDR2 reads SQIVND (reference sequence). The CDR3 spans 13 residues. The sequenced sample consisted of PBMCs. The rearrangement links TRBV19 to TRBJ2-1, with D perhaps matching TRBD1 or TRBD2 (6 bases each). This clonotype was obtained from a woman aged 40-49 years with lung cancer. The chain's CDR3 is CASSIYRAGEQFF. In DNA form, the CDR3 reads TGTGCCAGTAGTATATACAGGGCGGGGGAGCAGTTCTTC.